The 29 T cell receptor beta chains below come from one sample, sequenced in a study of beta chain features in type 1 diabetes. Study-wide results and caveats: Shorter TCRB CDR3s, moderately but significantly so, marked every one of the four CD4+ subsets in Type 1 diabetes patients.

What was sequenced were expressed TCRB transcripts, since all of the isolated RNA had been reverse transcribed. Data came from immunoSEQ multiplex PCR; TCRdb stores just in-frame clones and leaves some out. The sample carries around 310,000 clones, about 13% recorded once. Antigens of these TCRs are unknown. The material sequenced was naive CD4+ T cells from blood. Source of these receptors: a woman younger than 30 with type 1 diabetes.

The V call is TRBV5-1, the J call TRBJ2-3, with D possibly TRBD1 on 6 matching bases. This CDR3 is 16 amino acids long. Germline lookup yields CDR1 SGHRS and CDR2 YFSETQ. The V end lost 2 bases, the J end lost 4 bases, and 17 bases lay between the germline ends. Here the CDR3 DNA reads TGCGCCAGCAGCTTCCCACCTCGGACAGCCGCAGATACGCAGTATTTT. Translation gives CASSFPPRTAADTQYF. Together with reference TRBV5-1 and TRBJ2-3, the CDR3 gives the full variable domain: KAGVTQTPRYLIKTRGQQVTLSCSPISGHRSVSWYQQTPGQGLQFLFEYFSETQRNKGNFPGRFSGRQFSNSRSEMNVSTLELGDSALYLCASSFPPRTAADTQYFGPGTRLTVL.

The rearrangement links TRBV30 to TRBJ1-2; unclear D gene. This CDR3 is 13 amino acids long. Germline V gene lookup returns CDR1 GTSNPN and CDR2 SVGIG (reference sequence). Trimming pared 0 bases from V and 8 bases from J, leaving 13 bases between. This CDR3 is CAWSVPKKRGYTF. CDR3 coding DNA: TGTGCCTGGAGTGTACCCAAGAAGCGGGGCTACACCTTC. The whole variable domain, filled in from reference TRBV30 and TRBJ1-2, reads SQTIHQWPATLVQPVGSPLSLECTVEGTSNPNLYWYRQAAGRGLQLLFYSVGIGQISSEVPQNLSASRPQDRQFILSSKKLLLSDSGFYLCAWSVPKKRGYTFGSGTRLTVV.

The chain links TRBV30 to TRBJ1-2; D remains ambiguous. V lost 1 base and J lost 4, with 7 bases in between. The CDR3 consists of 12 residues. Germline V lookup: CDR1 GTSNPN, CDR2 SVGIG (reference sequence). CDR3: CAWSGQAYGYTF. The CDR3 DNA follows: TGTGCCTGGAGTGGGCAGGCCTATGGCTACACCTTC.

The CDR3 nucleotides are TGTGCCAGCAGTCCGCAGGGTTACACCGGGGAGCTGTTTTTT. It specifies CASSPQGYTGELFF. J is TRBJ2-2 and V is TRBV27; maybe TRBD1 (5 bases). Trimming took off 5 bases at V and 3 bases at J, with 10 bases between the two ends. The CDR3 length is 14 residues. From germline, CDR1 is MNHEY and CDR2 SMNVEV (reference sequence).

J is TRBJ2-3 and V is TRBV6-6, with 7 bases matching TRBD2. This CDR3 is built from 12 residues. Germline CDR1 reads MNHNY; CDR2 reads SVGAGI (reference sequence). Trimming cost V 8 bases and J 11 bases; bases outside gene matches: 10. CDR3 nucleotide sequence: TGTGCCAGCGGCACCAGCGGGATCGGGCAGTATTTT. It encodes CASGTSGIGQYF.

This clone was found a few times. V is TRBV27 and J is TRBJ2-1; possibly TRBD2 for D (5 bases). The CDR3 runs 16 residues. The germline V gene has CDR1 MNHEY and CDR2 SMNVEV (reference sequence). The V and J ends lost 7 bases and 3 bases respectively, with 19 bases between them. The CDR3 is CASKRSVGANYNEQFF. CDR3 DNA sequence: TGTGCCAGCAAGAGGTCGGTGGGAGCTAACTACAATGAGCAGTTCTTC.

The rearrangement joins TRBV19 to TRBJ2-1; TRBD1 might be the D (6 bases). Germline V gene lookup returns CDR1 LNHDA and CDR2 SQIVND (reference sequence). The CDR3 length is 20 residues. V was shortened by 1 base and J by 0 bases, with 22 bases between the two germline ends. This CDR3 is CASSIGLLSGHTSSYNEQFF. CDR3 DNA: TGTGCCAGTAGTATAGGGCTCCTTTCGGGACACACGAGCTCCTACAATGAGCAGTTCTTC.

The V gene is TRBV14, the J gene TRBJ2-4; 7 bases are a match to TRBD2. V trimming: 4 bases; J trimming: 0 bases; junction bases outside the gene matches: 9. Germline values: CDR1 SGHDN, CDR2 FVKESK. This CDR3 comprises 17 residues. The CDR3, as DNA: TGTGCCAGCAGCCCCCGACTAGCCCTGGGAGCCAAAAACATTCAGTACTTC. Its protein is CASSPRLALGAKNIQYF.

The table lists this clone with a few counts. V is TRBV7-2 and J is TRBJ2-4; TRBD2 matches at 10 bases. This CDR3 comprises 15 residues. V dropped 5 bases and J dropped 7; count of bases not matched to a gene: 8. Germline V gene data show CDR1 as SGHTA and CDR2 as FQGNSA. The CDR3 loop reads CASSPKREGGNIQYF. The CDR3 nucleotides read TGTGCCAGCAGCCCGAAGCGGGAGGGCGGGAACATTCAGTACTTC.

This clone has just a few counts. This chain uses TRBV29-1 with TRBJ2-3; D remains unclear. The V end was cut by 3 bases, the J end by 8 bases, with 15 bases between. Germline values: CDR1 SQVTM, CDR2 ANQGSEA. The CDR3 covers 13 residues. The CDR3 loop is CSVDAVAPGTQYF. CDR3 DNA sequence: TGCAGCGTTGACGCGGTCGCCCCCGGTACGCAGTATTTT.

The CDR3 loop is CASSPWQGPPNTEAFF. CDR3 DNA: TGTGCCAGCTCACCTTGGCAGGGGCCACCGAACACTGAAGCTTTCTTT. This sequence joins TRBV18 and TRBJ1-1; perhaps TRBD1 as D (6 bases). The CDR3 spans 16 residues. Germline CDR1 reads KGHSH; CDR2 reads LQKENI. Trimming took off 3 bases at V and 1 base at J, with 15 bases between the two ends.

The chain links TRBV13 to TRBJ2-7; maybe TRBD1 (5 bases). Trimming removed 5 bases at V and 4 bases at J, with 9 bases between. Germline CDR1 PRHDT, CDR2 FYEKMQ (reference sequence). The CDR3 sequence is 12 residues long. Written as DNA, the CDR3 is TGTGCCAGCAGCCGTAGGGGTTACGAGCAGTACGTC. This encodes CASSRRGYEQYV.

This clone was seen just once. The genes are TRBV4-1 and TRBJ1-1; TRBD1 matches at 9 bases. The germline gives CDR1 MGHRA, CDR2 YSYEKL. The CDR3 sequence is 15 residues long. The V gene end was trimmed by 4 bases and the J gene end by 3 bases; junction bases not matched to a gene: 6. The CDR3 spells CASSPGQGPHTEAFF. CDR3 in DNA: TGCGCCAGCAGCCCCGGACAGGGGCCTCACACTGAAGCTTTCTTT.

This chain links TRBV5-1 with TRBJ2-6; no definite D call. V lost 0 bases, J lost 4 bases, and 8 bases lay in between. Looked up from germline, CDR1 is SGHRS and CDR2 is YFSETQ. CDR3 size: 15 residues. The CDR3 is CASSLGAGGANVLTF. In DNA form, the CDR3 reads TGCGCCAGCAGCTTGGGGGCAGGCGGGGCCAACGTCCTGACTTTC.

V and J are TRBV6-5 and TRBJ2-3; a weak D match, TRBD1 (6 bases). Germline-derived CDR1 and CDR2 are MNHEY and SVGAGI. V lost 10 bases and J lost 3, with 17 bases in between. The CDR3 covers 14 residues. CDR3 in DNA: TGTGCCACCCTCACGGGGCAGGGGACAGATACGCAGTATTTT. This gives the protein CATLTGQGTDTQYF.

This rearrangement joins TRBV28 to TRBJ2-6; 12 bases are shared with TRBD2. Germline loops: CDR1 MDHEN, CDR2 SYDVKM. After removal of 5 bases from V and 2 bases from J, the junction contained 7 bases not matched to a gene. The CDR3 length is 18 residues. The CDR3 region is CASSLGLAGPPGANVLTF. The CDR3 DNA follows: TGTGCCAGCAGTCTAGGACTAGCGGGACCTCCTGGGGCCAACGTCCTGACTTTC.

The gene calls are TRBV2 and TRBJ1-5; perhaps TRBD1 as D (6 bases). This CDR3 spans 12 amino acids. The V gene lost 4 bases and the J gene lost 6 bases, with 7 bases spanning the gap. Germline V lookup: CDR1 SNHLY, CDR2 FYNNEI. In DNA, the CDR3 is TGTGCCAGCAGTGCAGGGGTTCAGCCCCAGCATTTT. Protein: CASSAGVQPQHF.

This clone turned up a few times. The chain employs TRBV18 and TRBJ2-1, with 8 bases that match TRBD1. V was pared by 6 bases and J by 3 bases, with 4 bases of the junction left unmatched. The CDR3 has 14 residues. Germline V gene data show CDR1 as KGHSH and CDR2 as LQKENI. CDR3 nucleotide sequence: TGTGCCAGCTCTCGACAGGGGCTCTACAATGAGCAGTTCTTC. Protein: CASSRQGLYNEQFF.

This clone came up a few times. The rearrangement joins TRBV14 to TRBJ1-1, with D unclear. V gave up 7 bases and J gave up 7 bases, with 16 bases separating them. CDR3 length: 13 residues. Germline CDR1 is SGHDN and CDR2 is FVKESK. CDR3 sequence (DNA): TGTGCCAGCACCCGGACTCATTCGGGTGAAGCTTTCTTT. Its protein is CASTRTHSGEAFF.

This clone has only a few counts. The rearrangement joins TRBV30 to TRBJ2-3, with 13 bases lining up with TRBD2. The CDR3 covers 19 residues. With 2 bases clipped from V and 0 bases from J, the junction kept 11 bases outside the gene matches. CDR1 and CDR2 from the germline V gene are GTSNPN and SVGIG (reference sequence). Here the CDR3 reads CAWSMGLAGYRLSTDTQYF. The DNA for the CDR3 is TGTGCCTGGAGTATGGGACTAGCGGGATACCGTTTGAGCACAGATACGCAGTATTTT.

The chain joins TRBV25-1 to TRBJ1-1; D is uncertain. The V end was cut by 2 bases, the J end by 10 bases, with 8 bases between. The germline V gene has CDR1 MGHDK and CDR2 SYGVNS. This CDR3 comprises 11 residues. CDR3 region: CASSEGGRAFF. In DNA, the CDR3 is TGTGCCAGCAGTGAAGGTGGGAGAGCTTTCTTT.

This clone has only a few counts. V gene TRBV6-5 combines with J gene TRBJ1-2, with D perhaps TRBD1 (5 bases). The length of the CDR3 is 12 residues. Germline V gene lookup returns CDR1 MNHEY and CDR2 SVGAGI. V lost 6 bases to trimming and J lost 4 bases, with 9 bases between them. CDR3 residues: CASRRQSYGYTF. In DNA, the CDR3 is TGTGCCAGCAGACGACAGAGCTATGGCTACACCTTC.

This clone was detected a few times. The V gene is TRBV18, the J gene TRBJ2-1, with D possibly being TRBD2 (5 bases). V was shortened by 3 bases and J by 8 bases, with 8 bases between the two germline ends. The CDR3 is 12 amino acids. Germline values: CDR1 KGHSH, CDR2 LQKENI. CDR3 in amino acids: CASSPGVDEQFF. The CDR3 DNA sequence: TGTGCCAGCTCACCCGGGGTCGATGAGCAGTTCTTC.

CDR3 in DNA: TGTGCCAGCAGCGCCGGACTAGCGGGATCGGACACCGGGGAGCTGTTTTTT. Translating it yields CASSAGLAGSDTGELFF. The chain employs TRBV9 and TRBJ2-2; 12 nucleotides line up with TRBD2. V shed 3 bases and J 3 bases; nucleotides not matched to a gene: 6. Germline CDR1 reads SGDLS; CDR2 reads YYNGEE. The CDR3 is made up of 17 amino acids.

The gene calls are TRBV5-4 and TRBJ2-7, with a weak D call TRBD1 (6 bases). With 2 bases removed from V and 4 bases from J, the gap between germline ends came to 16 bases. Germline V gene data show CDR1 as SGHNT and CDR2 as YYREEE (reference sequence). This CDR3 comprises 15 residues. As DNA, the CDR3 is TGTGCCAGCAGCTTTGGCGACCAGGGGTGGTACGAGCAGTACTTC. Translating gives CASSFGDQGWYEQYF.

The V and J genes are TRBV4-2 and TRBJ2-4; 11 bases fit TRBD1. V dropped 5 bases and J dropped 9; count of bases not matched to a gene: 6. This CDR3 is 14 amino acids long. The germline gives CDR1 LGHNA, CDR2 YNFKEQ. The DNA for the CDR3 is TGTGCCAGCAGCTTGGCTGGGACAGGGGGCATTCAGTACTTC. Its protein product is CASSLAGTGGIQYF.

This clone was recorded a few times. The rearrangement links TRBV5-4 to TRBJ1-1; TRBD1 might be the D (6 bases). The length of the CDR3 is 15 residues. Looked up from germline, CDR1 is SGHNT and CDR2 is YYREEE (reference sequence). Trimming shortened V by 4 bases and J by 1 base, and 14 bases separated the two germline ends. In DNA form, the CDR3 reads TGTGCCAGCAGCCCCCCAGCCAGGGGGAACACTGAAGCTTTCTTT. It specifies CASSPPARGNTEAFF. Full variable domain (missing parts from reference TRBV5-4 and TRBJ1-1): ETGVTQSPTHLIKTRGQQVTLRCSSQSGHNTVSWYQQALGQGPQFIFQYYREEENGRGNFPPRFSGLQFPNYSSELNVNALELDDSALYLCASSPPARGNTEAFFGQGTRLTVV.

The chain employs TRBV9 and TRBJ2-5; tentative D call: TRBD1 (6 bases). The CDR3 has 14 amino acids. The V gene's germline CDR1 is SGDLS and CDR2 YYNGEE. V lost 3 bases and J lost 5, with 14 bases in between. CDR3 loop: CASSGLGAGETQYF. Here the CDR3 DNA reads TGTGCCAGCAGCGGTCTGGGGGCAGGGGAGACCCAGTACTTC.

J is TRBJ2-2 and V is TRBV4-3; 9 positions agree with TRBD2. V lost 0 bases and J lost 4; bases outside the gene matches: 12. The length of the CDR3 is 19 residues. From germline, CDR1 is LGHNA and CDR2 YSLEER. The CDR3: CASSQDASGAPLFTGELFF. The CDR3 nucleotides are TGCGCCAGCAGCCAAGATGCTAGCGGGGCCCCACTTTTCACCGGGGAGCTGTTTTTT.